These T cell receptor beta chains were read from a single sample in a study of T cells expressing NK-cell markers. TCRdb reprocessed the 5' RACE reads and stores each CDR3 protein as one record, lacking DNA. The sample includes about 380,000 distinct CDR3 sequences. Sequences were obtained from blood T cells: a sorted CD56 or NKG2C T cell subset, CD4+ or CD8+ T cells, or bulk PBMC T cells (not recorded which). The receptors were sampled from a man aged 18-70 years in good health. CDR3s include the opening cysteine and the closing phenylalanine or tryptophan.

J gene: TRBJ1-6
V gene: TRBV20-1
CDR3 length: 17
CDR3 protein: CSARRTGGLSYNSPLHF

J gene: TRBJ2-7
V gene: TRBV10-3
CDR3 length: 14
CDR3 protein: CAISESIDPYEQYF

J gene: TRBJ2-1
V gene: TRBV18
CDR3 length: 15
CDR3 protein: CASSPGGAPLHEQFF

J gene: TRBJ2-3
V gene: TRBV2
CDR3 length: 17
CDR3 protein: CASSLLPGGPSTDTQYF

J gene: TRBJ1-6
V gene: TRBV20-1
CDR3 length: 13
CDR3 protein: CSPTGHPEAALHF

J gene: TRBJ2-3
V gene: TRBV19
CDR3 length: 15
CDR3 protein: CASSIYDKAEDTQYF

J gene: TRBJ2-5
V gene: TRBV20-1
CDR3 length: 14
CDR3 protein: CSAPTSGVLGTQYF

J gene: TRBJ2-4
V gene: TRBV3-1
CDR3 length: 14
CDR3 protein: CASSQVAGVNIQYF

J gene: TRBJ2-2
V gene: TRBV18
CDR3 length: 16
CDR3 protein: CASSPLGRQVGGELFF

J gene: TRBJ2-5
V gene: TRBV15
CDR3 length: 17
CDR3 protein: CATSRDPAGGDQETQYF

J gene: TRBJ2-1
V gene: TRBV20-1
CDR3 length: 15
CDR3 protein: CSAVHRGRAYNEQFF

J gene: TRBJ1-1
V gene: TRBV4-1
CDR3 length: 14
CDR3 protein: CASKGWGVNTEAFF

J gene: TRBJ2-7
V gene: TRBV11-1
CDR3 length: 14
CDR3 protein: CASSFRQRNYEQYF

J gene: TRBJ1-5
V gene: TRBV7-2
CDR3 length: 15
CDR3 protein: CASREGLGSNQPQHF

J gene: TRBJ1-2
V gene: TRBV7-2
CDR3 length: 15
CDR3 protein: CASSLDRPYSYGYTF

J gene: TRBJ2-1
V gene: TRBV2
CDR3 length: 16
CDR3 protein: CASLGVAGNLGNEQFF

J gene: TRBJ1-2
V gene: TRBV19
CDR3 length: 15
CDR3 protein: CASRTSGTGVNGYTF

J gene: TRBJ1-1
V gene: TRBV6-1
CDR3 length: 15
CDR3 protein: CASSDRGTGNTEAFF

J gene: TRBJ2-7
V gene: TRBV20-1
CDR3 length: 13
CDR3 protein: CSAGTVPPYEQYF

J gene: TRBJ2-7
V gene: TRBV6-5
CDR3 length: 15
CDR3 protein: CASSYSPSGGGEQYF

J gene: TRBJ2-1
V gene: TRBV20-1
CDR3 length: 14
CDR3 protein: CSARLRVSYNEQFF

J gene: TRBJ2-1
V gene: TRBV28
CDR3 length: 16
CDR3 protein: CASSTFRRGTYNEQFF

J gene: TRBJ2-3
V gene: TRBV6-1
CDR3 length: 15
CDR3 protein: CASRPSGGRTDTQYF

J gene: TRBJ1-1
V gene: TRBV11-3
CDR3 length: 13
CDR3 protein: CASSDKGDTEAFF

J gene: TRBJ2-5
V gene: TRBV5-1
CDR3 length: 16
CDR3 protein: CASSVGLVTAGETQYF

J gene: TRBJ2-5
V gene: TRBV3-1
CDR3 length: 15
CDR3 protein: CASSQRASGGETQYF

J gene: TRBJ2-2
V gene: TRBV12-3/TRBV12-4
CDR3 length: 16
CDR3 protein: CASSLLSWGRAGELFF

J gene: TRBJ1-1
V gene: TRBV19
CDR3 length: 13
CDR3 protein: CASSGLIGTEAFF

J gene: TRBJ1-2
V gene: TRBV6-1
CDR3 length: 16
CDR3 protein: CASSEGVAVRNYGYTF

J gene: TRBJ2-7
V gene: TRBV20-1
CDR3 length: 14
CDR3 protein: CSASLVRVDYEQYF

J gene: TRBJ2-2
V gene: TRBV15
CDR3 length: 13
CDR3 protein: CATGTAGTGELFF

J gene: TRBJ2-1
V gene: TRBV5-1
CDR3 length: 16
CDR3 protein: CASSLAGTSGGGEQFF

J gene: TRBJ2-4
V gene: TRBV19
CDR3 length: 14
CDR3 protein: CASSIDGQGNIQYF

J gene: TRBJ2-7
V gene: TRBV28
CDR3 length: 14
CDR3 protein: CASRPWTSGVEQYF

J gene: TRBJ1-2
V gene: TRBV5-1
CDR3 length: 15
CDR3 protein: CASSPGPGQSYGYTF

J gene: TRBJ2-3
V gene: TRBV18
CDR3 length: 15
CDR3 protein: CASSPPGQAADTQYF

J gene: TRBJ1-6
V gene: TRBV4-2
CDR3 length: 15
CDR3 protein: CASSQSPGQGSPLHF

J gene: TRBJ2-1
V gene: TRBV5-1
CDR3 length: 15
CDR3 protein: CASSPRDRVVDEQFF

J gene: TRBJ1-6
V gene: TRBV18
CDR3 length: 15
CDR3 protein: CASSPDLRDNSPLHF

J gene: TRBJ1-2
V gene: TRBV6-4
CDR3 length: 14
CDR3 protein: CASSDPPLNYGYTF

J gene: TRBJ2-7
V gene: TRBV20-1
CDR3 length: 14
CDR3 protein: CSARPGLGSYEQYF

J gene: TRBJ2-3
V gene: TRBV24-1
CDR3 length: 12
CDR3 protein: CATGYGTDTQYF

J gene: TRBJ2-1
V gene: TRBV5-1
CDR3 length: 14
CDR3 protein: CASSLGGVYNEQFF